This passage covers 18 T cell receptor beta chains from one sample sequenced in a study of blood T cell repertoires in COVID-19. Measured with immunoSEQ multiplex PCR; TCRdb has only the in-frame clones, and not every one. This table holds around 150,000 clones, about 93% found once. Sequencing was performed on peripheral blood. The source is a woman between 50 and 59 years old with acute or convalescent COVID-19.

The DNA for the CDR3 is TGTGCCAGCAGCTTAGCGTTCGGCTACGAGCAGTACTTC. Its translation: CASSLAFGYEQYF. V usage is TRBV7-8 and J usage is TRBJ2-7; D unresolved. CDR3 length: 13 amino acids. V gave up 0 bases and J gave up 3 bases, with 6 bases separating them. CDR1 and CDR2 (germline): SGHVS, FQNEAQ.

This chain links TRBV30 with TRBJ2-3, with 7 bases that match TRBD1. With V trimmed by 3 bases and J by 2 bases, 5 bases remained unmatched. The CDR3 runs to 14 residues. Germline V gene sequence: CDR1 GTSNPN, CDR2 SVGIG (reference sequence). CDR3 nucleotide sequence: TGTGCCTGGAGCCTAGGGACAGTCACAGATACGCAGTATTTT. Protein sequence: CAWSLGTVTDTQYF.

The CDR3 coding sequence is TGTGCCAGCACTCGTAGTAATGAAAAACTGTTTTTT. This encodes CASTRSNEKLFF. The V call is TRBV6-6, the J call TRBJ1-4; D unclear. Looked up from germline, CDR1 is MNHNY and CDR2 is SVGAGI (reference sequence). This CDR3 contains 12 residues. V gave up 7 bases and J gave up 4 bases, with 7 bases separating them.

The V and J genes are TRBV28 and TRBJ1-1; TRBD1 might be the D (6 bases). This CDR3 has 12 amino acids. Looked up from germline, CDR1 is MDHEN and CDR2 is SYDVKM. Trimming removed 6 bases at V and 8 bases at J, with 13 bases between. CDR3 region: CASRRGALEAFF. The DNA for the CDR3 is TGTGCCAGCAGGCGGGGGGCGCTCGAAGCTTTCTTT.

The CDR3 nucleotides are TGCGCCAGCAGCCAAGATAAGGGGTCACCGCTATTCTTC. This sequence encodes CASSQDKGSPLFF. The chain couples TRBV4-3 to TRBJ2-1; D is possibly TRBD1 (5 bases). Trimming took off 0 bases at V and 16 bases at J, with 16 bases between the two ends. Germline V gene lookup returns CDR1 LGHNA and CDR2 YSLEER. The CDR3 is 13 amino acids.

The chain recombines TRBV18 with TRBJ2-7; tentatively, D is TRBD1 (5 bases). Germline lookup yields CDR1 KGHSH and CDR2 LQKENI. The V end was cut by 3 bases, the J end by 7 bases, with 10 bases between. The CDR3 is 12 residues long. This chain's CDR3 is CASSPPTAEQYF. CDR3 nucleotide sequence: TGTGCCAGCTCACCCCCGACAGCTGAGCAGTACTTC.

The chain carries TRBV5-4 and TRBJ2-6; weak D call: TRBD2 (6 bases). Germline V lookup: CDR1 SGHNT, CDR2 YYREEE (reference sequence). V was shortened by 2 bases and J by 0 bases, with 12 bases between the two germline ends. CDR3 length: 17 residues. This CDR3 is CASSFGGISSGANVLTF. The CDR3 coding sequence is TGTGCCAGCAGCTTTGGAGGGATCTCCTCTGGGGCCAACGTCCTGACTTTC.

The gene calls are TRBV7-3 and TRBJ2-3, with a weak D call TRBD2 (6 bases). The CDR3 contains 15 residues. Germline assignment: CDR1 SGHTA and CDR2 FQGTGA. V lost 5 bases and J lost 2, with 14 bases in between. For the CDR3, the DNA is TGTGCCAGCAGCCTGGAGGGCCGAGCCACAGATACGCAGTATTTT. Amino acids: CASSLEGRATDTQYF.

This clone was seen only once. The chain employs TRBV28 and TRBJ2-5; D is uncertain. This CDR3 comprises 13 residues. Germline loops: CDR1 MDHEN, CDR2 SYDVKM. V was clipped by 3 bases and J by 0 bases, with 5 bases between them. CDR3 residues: CASSLSYQETQYF. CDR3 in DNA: TGTGCCAGCAGTTTGTCTTACCAAGAGACCCAGTACTTC.

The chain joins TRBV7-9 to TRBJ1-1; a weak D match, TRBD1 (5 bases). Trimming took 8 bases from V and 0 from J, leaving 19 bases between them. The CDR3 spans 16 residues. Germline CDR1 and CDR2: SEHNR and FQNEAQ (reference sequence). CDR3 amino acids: CASGGLGAGMNTEAFF. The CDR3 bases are TGTGCCAGCGGCGGCCTCGGGGCGGGGATGAACACTGAAGCTTTCTTT.

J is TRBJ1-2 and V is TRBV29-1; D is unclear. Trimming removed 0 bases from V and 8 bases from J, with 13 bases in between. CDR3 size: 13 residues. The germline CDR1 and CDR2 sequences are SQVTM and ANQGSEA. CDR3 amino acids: CSVEEPDLTGYTF. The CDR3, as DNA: TGCAGCGTTGAAGAACCAGACTTAACAGGCTACACCTTC.

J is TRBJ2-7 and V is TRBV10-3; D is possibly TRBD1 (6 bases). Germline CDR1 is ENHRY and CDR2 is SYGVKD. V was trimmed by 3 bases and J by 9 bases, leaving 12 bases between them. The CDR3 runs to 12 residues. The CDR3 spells CAISDDRTRQYF. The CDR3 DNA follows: TGTGCCATCAGTGATGACAGGACGCGGCAGTACTTC.

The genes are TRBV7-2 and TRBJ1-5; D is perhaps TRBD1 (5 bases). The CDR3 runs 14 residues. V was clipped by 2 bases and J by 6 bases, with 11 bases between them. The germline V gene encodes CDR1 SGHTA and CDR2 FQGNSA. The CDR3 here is CASSLWGAGQPQHF. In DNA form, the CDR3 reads TGTGCCAGCAGCTTATGGGGCGCAGGTCAGCCCCAGCATTTT.

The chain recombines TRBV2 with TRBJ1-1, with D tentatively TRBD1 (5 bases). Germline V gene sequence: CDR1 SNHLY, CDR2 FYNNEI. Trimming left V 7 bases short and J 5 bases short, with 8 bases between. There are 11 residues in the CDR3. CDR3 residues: CASTGGTEAFF. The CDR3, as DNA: TGTGCCAGCACTGGGGGGACTGAAGCTTTCTTT.

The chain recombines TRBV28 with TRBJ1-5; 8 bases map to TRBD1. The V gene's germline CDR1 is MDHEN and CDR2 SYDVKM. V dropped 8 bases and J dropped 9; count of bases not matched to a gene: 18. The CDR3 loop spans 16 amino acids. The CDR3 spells CASVPKGQGGSRPQHF. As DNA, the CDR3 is TGTGCCAGCGTCCCCAAAGGACAGGGAGGGAGTAGGCCCCAGCATTTT. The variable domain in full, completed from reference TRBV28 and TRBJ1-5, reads DVKVTQSSRYLVKRTGEKVFLECVQDMDHENMFWYRQDPGLGLRLIYFSYDVKMKEKGDIPEGYSVSREKKERFSLILESASTNQTSMYLCASVPKGQGGSRPQHFGDGTRLSIL.

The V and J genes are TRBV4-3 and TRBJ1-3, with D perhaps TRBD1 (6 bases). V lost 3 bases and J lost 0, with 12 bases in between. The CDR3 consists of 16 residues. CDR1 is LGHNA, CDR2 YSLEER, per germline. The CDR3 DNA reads TGCGCCAGCAGCCATACGACAGGAGACTCTGGAAACACCATATATTTT. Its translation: CASSHTTGDSGNTIYF.

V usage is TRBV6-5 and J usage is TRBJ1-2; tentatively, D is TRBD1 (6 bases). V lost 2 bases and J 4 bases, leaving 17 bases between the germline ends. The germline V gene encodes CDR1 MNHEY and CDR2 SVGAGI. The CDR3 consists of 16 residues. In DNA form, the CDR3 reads TGTGCCAGCAGTTACCGGCCTCAACAGGGCCTCTATGGCTACACCTTC. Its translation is CASSYRPQQGLYGYTF.

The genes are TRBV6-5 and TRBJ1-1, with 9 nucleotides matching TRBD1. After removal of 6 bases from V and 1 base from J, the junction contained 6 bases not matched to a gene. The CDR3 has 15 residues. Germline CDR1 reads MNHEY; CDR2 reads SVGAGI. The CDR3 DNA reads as TGTGCCAGCAGCATGGGACAGGGCTCGAACACTGAAGCTTTCTTT. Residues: CASSMGQGSNTEAFF.